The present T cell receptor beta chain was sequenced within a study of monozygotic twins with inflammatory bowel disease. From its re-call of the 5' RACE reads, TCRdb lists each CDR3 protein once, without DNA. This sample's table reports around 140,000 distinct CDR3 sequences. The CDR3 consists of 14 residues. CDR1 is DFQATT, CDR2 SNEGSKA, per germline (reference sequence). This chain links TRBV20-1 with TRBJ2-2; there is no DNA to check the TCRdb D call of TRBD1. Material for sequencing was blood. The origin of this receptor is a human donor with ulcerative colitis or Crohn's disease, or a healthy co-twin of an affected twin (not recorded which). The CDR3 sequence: CSARDYRDTGELFF.